This T cell receptor (beta chain) was identified in a study of beta chain features in type 1 diabetes. Overall study: Similarity in age, gender and cell yields was seen between patients and healthy donors.

What was sequenced were expressed TCRB transcripts, since all of the isolated RNA had been reverse transcribed. Several million reads on average were seen across naive, central memory and regulatory T cell samples. The assay was immunoSEQ multiplex PCR, and TCRdb's table has in-frame clones only and misses some. Of a few hundred thousand clones in the sample, approximately 15% were seen once. Points on this clone: No antigen is known for it.

Regarding the study as a whole: Among patients with Type 1 diabetes, TCRB CDR3s were moderately but significantly shorter in every one of the four CD4+ subsets.

V was clipped by 5 bases and J by 2 bases, with 16 bases between them. This CDR3 contains 15 residues. The TCR comes from a man aged 25 to 45 with type 1 diabetes. The rearrangement links TRBV5-7 to TRBJ1-2, with no clear D. TRBV5-7 carries the ORF label, with uncertain function. Input material: naive CD4+ T cells from blood. The CDR3 DNA reads TGTGCCAGCAGGTCGTACCGCCGGGAAAACTATGGCTACACCTTC. Translation: CASRSYRRENYGYTF.